This T cell receptor beta chain was captured by sequencing in a study of T-cell reconstitution after alpha-beta-depleted transplantation in children. This clonotype was observed a few times. The germline V gene has CDR1 MNHNS and CDR2 SASEGT. V lost 7 bases to trimming and J lost 4 bases, with 18 bases between them. The CDR3 is 15 amino acids. Preparation of the TCRbeta library involved a method that used unique molecular identifiers. TCRdb processed the PCR reads anew with MiXCR; each CDR3 protein has one entry. The sample holds fewer than 550,000 distinct CDR3 sequences; roughly 10% are singletons and the top ten take roughly 5%.

The receptor comes from a human donor who donated a stem cell graft to a child with acute myeloid leukemia. This chain links TRBV6-1 with TRBJ2-3, with a possible D match to TRBD2 (5 bases). The starting material was PBMCs from the stem cell graft donor, obtained from the stem cell graft. This CDR3 reads CASTRGSGVSDTQYF. In DNA form, the CDR3 reads TGTGCCAGCACCAGAGGGTCCGGAGTTTCAGATACGCAGTATTTT.